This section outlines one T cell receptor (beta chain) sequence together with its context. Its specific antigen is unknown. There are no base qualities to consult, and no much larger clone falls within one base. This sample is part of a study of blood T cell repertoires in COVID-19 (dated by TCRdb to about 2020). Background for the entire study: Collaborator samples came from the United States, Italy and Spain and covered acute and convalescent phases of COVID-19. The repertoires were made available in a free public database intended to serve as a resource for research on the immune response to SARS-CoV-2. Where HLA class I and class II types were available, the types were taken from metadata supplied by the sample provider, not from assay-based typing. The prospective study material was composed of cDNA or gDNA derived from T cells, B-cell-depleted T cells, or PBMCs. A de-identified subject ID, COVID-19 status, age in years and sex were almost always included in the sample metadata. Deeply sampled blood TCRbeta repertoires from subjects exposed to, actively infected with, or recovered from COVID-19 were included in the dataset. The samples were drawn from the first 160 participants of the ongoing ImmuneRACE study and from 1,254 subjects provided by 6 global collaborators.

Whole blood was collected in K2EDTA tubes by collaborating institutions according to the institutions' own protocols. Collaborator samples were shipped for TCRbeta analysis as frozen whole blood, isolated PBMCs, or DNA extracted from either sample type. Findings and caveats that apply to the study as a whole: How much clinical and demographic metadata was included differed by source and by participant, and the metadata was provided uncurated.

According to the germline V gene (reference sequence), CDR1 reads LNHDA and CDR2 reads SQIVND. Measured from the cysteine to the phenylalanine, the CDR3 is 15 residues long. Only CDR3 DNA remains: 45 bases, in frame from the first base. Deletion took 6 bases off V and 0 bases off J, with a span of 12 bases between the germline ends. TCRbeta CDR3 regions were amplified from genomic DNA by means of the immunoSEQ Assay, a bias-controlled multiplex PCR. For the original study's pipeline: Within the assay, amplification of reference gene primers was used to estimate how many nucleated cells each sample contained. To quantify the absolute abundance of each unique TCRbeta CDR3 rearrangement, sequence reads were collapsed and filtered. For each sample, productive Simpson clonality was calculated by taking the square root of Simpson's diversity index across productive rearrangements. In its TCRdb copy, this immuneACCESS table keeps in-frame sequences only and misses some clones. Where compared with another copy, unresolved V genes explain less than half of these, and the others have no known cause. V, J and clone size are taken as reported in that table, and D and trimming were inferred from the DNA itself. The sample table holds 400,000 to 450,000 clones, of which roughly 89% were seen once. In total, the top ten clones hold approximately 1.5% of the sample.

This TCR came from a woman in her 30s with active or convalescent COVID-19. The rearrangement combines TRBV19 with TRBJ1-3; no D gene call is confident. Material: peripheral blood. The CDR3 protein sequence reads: CASRITASSGNTIYF. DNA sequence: TGTGCCAGTAGGATAACAGCAAGCTCTGGAAACACCATATATTTT.